This TCR beta chain was observed in a study of beta chain features in type 1 diabetes. The isolated RNA, all of it, was reverse transcribed, so expressed TCRB transcripts were what got sequenced. Produced via immunoSEQ multiplex PCR; TCRdb's table is partial and in-frame only. The repertoire consists of about 260,000 clones, with under 70% occurring once and the leading ten covering around 0.05%. Broader study findings: The study found moderately but significantly shorter TCRB CDR3s in all four CD4+ subsets of Type 1 diabetes patients. Diminished insertions and augmented deletions at VDJ junctions characterized type 1 diabetes patients.

Sorting gave populations that all exceeded 95% purity. The CDR3 is 19 amino acids. V lost 4 bases and J lost 0, with 22 bases in between. Germline loops: CDR1 SEHNR, CDR2 FQNEAQ (reference sequence). Remarks on this clone: The target antigen is unknown.

The rearrangement uses TRBV7-9 and TRBJ2-4; possibly TRBD2 for D (5 bases). This sequence was found in a man aged 25-45 years in good health. Sequencing was performed on naive CD4+ T cells from blood. The CDR3 sequence is CASSSPTVTRFGAKNIQYF. CDR3 sequence (DNA): TGTGCCAGCAGCTCTCCGACTGTAACTAGATTTGGAGCCAAAAACATTCAGTACTTC. The whole variable domain, remainder taken from reference TRBV7-9 and TRBJ2-4, is DTGVSQNPRHKITKRGQNVTFRCDPISEHNRLYWYRQTLGQGPEFLTYFQNEAQLEKSRLLSDRFSAERPKGSFSTLEIQRTEQGDSAMYLCASSSPTVTRFGAKNIQYFGAGTRLSVL.